The sample holds a few counts of the clone carrying this TCR beta chain. Antigen: not known. There was one heparinised blood draw per donor, averaging around 120 mL. Of the isolated RNA, all was reverse transcribed, and so the sequenced material was expressed TCRB transcripts. TCRdb's copy holds only in-frame clones and misses some; the assay was immunoSEQ multiplex PCR. The profile shows over 650,000 clones, 11% to 15% of them singletons. The data belong to a study of beta chain features in type 1 diabetes. Per germline, CDR1 SGHTA and CDR2 FQGNSA. CDR3 length: 11 residues. The V end was cut by 5 bases, the J end by 11 bases, with 12 bases between. Regarding the study as a whole: Patients with type 1 diabetes showed fewer VDJ junction insertions and more deletions. TCRB CDR3s were moderately but significantly shorter in Type 1 diabetes patients in all four CD4+ subsets.

Input material: naive CD4+ T cells from blood. The clonotype was recovered from a man younger than 35 with type 1 diabetes. V usage is TRBV7-2 and J usage is TRBJ1-2; D ambiguous. The CDR3 DNA sequence: TGTGCCAGCAGCCCCTATGGAGTTTACACCTTC. Translating it yields CASSPYGVYTF. Filled out from reference TRBV7-2 and TRBJ1-2, the complete variable domain reads GAGVSQSPSNKVTEKGKDVELRCDPISGHTALYWYRQSLGQGLEFLIYFQGNSAPDKSGLPSDRFSAERTGGSVSTLTIQRTQQEDSAVYLCASSPYGVYTFGSGTRLTVV.